What follows are 20 T cell receptor beta chains derived from one specimen sequenced in a study of control samples from healthy donors and cancer patients. Data came from immunoSEQ multiplex PCR; TCRdb stores just in-frame clones and leaves some out. The data hold about 160,000 clones, with approximately 96% observed a single time. Sequenced material: blood. All receptors come from a woman between 40 and 50 years old in good health.

The chain recombines TRBV11-2 with TRBJ1-1; no clear D. The germline V and J ends were trimmed by 0 bases and 0 bases, with 8 bases remaining between them. This CDR3 has 15 residues. Germline CDR1 reads SGHAT; CDR2 reads FQNNGV. The CDR3 spells CASSLDYSVNTEAFF. The CDR3 DNA is TGTGCCAGCAGCTTAGATTATTCAGTGAACACTGAAGCTTTCTTT.

This clone was picked up a small number of times. The rearrangement joins TRBV7-6 to TRBJ1-2; possible D gene TRBD1, 6 bases. The CDR3 runs to 15 residues. The V gene's germline CDR1 is SGHVS and CDR2 FNYEAQ. V shed 1 base and J shed 4 bases, with 13 bases lying between them. In DNA form, the CDR3 reads TGTGCCAGCAGCTTAGGGAAGGGGGGCGCCTATGGCTACACCTTC. This codes for CASSLGKGGAYGYTF.

This rearrangement joins TRBV7-2 to TRBJ2-1; D perhaps matches TRBD2 (6 bases). This CDR3 spans 13 amino acids. Germline V gene sequence: CDR1 SGHTA, CDR2 FQGNSA. The ends were cut back, 3 bases at V and 7 bases at J, with 10 bases in the middle. The CDR3 nucleotides are TGTGCCAGCAGCTTCGGTAGCGGAAATGAGCAGTTCTTC. Its translation is CASSFGSGNEQFF.

This chain connects TRBV6-5 to TRBJ2-7, with D possibly matching TRBD2 (6 bases). The CDR3 spans 13 residues. CDR1 is MNHEY and CDR2 is SVGAGI in the germline V gene. Trimming removed 11 bases from V and 0 bases from J, with 14 bases in between. The CDR3 sequence: CAAGPVSSYEQYF. The CDR3 DNA sequence: TGTGCCGCGGGGCCTGTCAGCTCCTACGAGCAGTACTTC.

V and J are TRBV6-2 or TRBV6-3 and TRBJ1-5; D call uncertain. Germline values: CDR1 MNHEY, CDR2 SVGEGT. This CDR3 comprises 17 residues. V was cut by 2 bases and J by 4 bases, with 18 bases left in between. The CDR3 bases are TGTGCCAGCAGTTACGCATGGCCGGGCGCGGGTAATCAGCCCCAGCATTTT. Amino acid sequence: CASSYAWPGAGNQPQHF.

This clone was picked up one time. The chain links TRBV7-3 to TRBJ2-1, with a possible D match to TRBD2 (5 bases). The length of the CDR3 is 16 residues. The V end lost 8 bases, the J end lost 9 bases, and 26 bases lay between the germline ends. CDR1 and CDR2 from the germline V gene are SGHTA and FQGTGA. The CDR3 loop is CASSMVEVGGSAEQFF. The CDR3 nucleotides are TGTGCCAGCTCCATGGTTGAGGTAGGAGGATCGGCTGAGCAGTTCTTC.

The chain joins TRBV4-2 to TRBJ1-4, with TRBD1 matching over 7 bases. The CDR3 consists of 17 residues. V was clipped by 0 bases and J by 3 bases; unmatched bases: 7. Germline V gene data show CDR1 as LGHNA and CDR2 as YNFKEQ. The CDR3 DNA reads TGTGCCAGCAGCCAAGACGAGGGGGACAGAGCTAATGAAAAACTGTTTTTT. It encodes CASSQDEGDRANEKLFF.

The CDR3, as DNA: TGTGCCACCAGCAGACAGGGGGCTGGAAACACCATATATTTT. It specifies CATSRQGAGNTIYF. V gene TRBV15 combines with J gene TRBJ1-3; the match to TRBD1 covers 7 bases. CDR1 is LNHNV, CDR2 YYDKDF, per germline (reference sequence). The CDR3 spans 14 residues. Losses at the gene ends were 2 bases for V and 2 bases for J; bases not matched to a gene: 0.

V is TRBV5-4 and J is TRBJ2-6; D is ambiguous. The V and J ends lost 0 bases and 4 bases respectively, with 14 bases between them. CDR1 SGHNT and CDR2 YYREEE come from the germline V gene (reference sequence). There are 17 residues in the CDR3. CDR3 DNA sequence: TGTGCCAGCAGCTTGGATATTCGAGGAACCGGGGCCAACGTCCTGACTTTC. Its translation is CASSLDIRGTGANVLTF.

The J gene is TRBJ1-5, the V gene TRBV30; 7 bases line up with TRBD1. The ends lost 3 bases at V and 7 bases at J; junction bases unmatched: 12. Germline CDR1 reads GTSNPN; CDR2 reads SVGIG (reference sequence). This CDR3 spans 15 amino acids. Here the CDR3 DNA reads TGTGCCTGGAGCGCTCCCGGGACAGTCAGCCAGCCCCAGCATTTT. This sequence encodes CAWSAPGTVSQPQHF.

This chain joins TRBV6-5 and TRBJ2-7, with 8 bases identical to TRBD2. Germline trimming cut 0 bases from V and 4 bases from J; bases unmatched to any gene: 5. Germline V lookup: CDR1 MNHEY, CDR2 SVGAGI. CDR3 length: 15 residues. The chain's CDR3 is CASSYSMRLAYEQYF. The CDR3 DNA follows: TGTGCCAGCAGTTACTCGATGAGACTAGCGTACGAGCAGTACTTC.

This chain uses TRBV10-3 with TRBJ1-2, with a tentative D call TRBD1 (5 bases). The V end was cut by 10 bases, the J end by 3 bases, with 15 bases between. The V gene's germline CDR1 is ENHRY and CDR2 SYGVKD. The CDR3 runs 13 residues. CDR3 bases: TGTGCCAGCGCCGGGGGGGTCGACTATGGCTACACCTTC. Translated, it gives CASAGGVDYGYTF.

The rearrangement joins TRBV11-2 to TRBJ2-7; D perhaps matches TRBD2 (6 bases). Germline assignment: CDR1 SGHAT and CDR2 FQNNGV. The V gene lost 6 bases and the J gene lost 2 bases, with 17 bases spanning the gap. The CDR3 is 15 amino acids. CDR3 coding DNA: TGTGCCAGCAGTCCTAGTAGCGGAATAGCCTACGAGCAGTACTTC. Amino acids: CASSPSSGIAYEQYF.

V usage is TRBV27 and J usage is TRBJ1-1, with D possibly matching TRBD1 (5 bases). V dropped 6 bases and J dropped 1 base, with 12 bases sitting between them. The CDR3 is 14 residues long. Germline V gene lookup returns CDR1 MNHEY and CDR2 SMNVEV (reference sequence). CDR3 DNA sequence: TGTGCCAGCAGCACATTAGGGACGAACACTGAAGCTTTCTTT. This translates into CASSTLGTNTEAFF.

The chain employs TRBV12-3 or TRBV12-4 and TRBJ1-1; D ambiguous. CDR3 size: 13 residues. V lost 8 bases and J 0 bases, leaving 10 bases between the germline ends. CDR3 loop: CASVAGMNTEAFF. For the CDR3, the DNA is TGTGCCAGCGTGGCAGGAATGAACACTGAAGCTTTCTTT.

This clone was observed a few times. The V and J genes are TRBV7-2 and TRBJ1-2, with D perhaps TRBD1 (6 bases). V shed 2 bases and J shed 4 bases, with 11 bases lying between them. Per the germline V gene, CDR1 is SGHTA and CDR2 is FQGNSA. CDR3 length equals 14 residues. For the CDR3, the DNA is TGTGCCAGCAGCTTACCAGGGGCGGCCTATGGCTACACCTTC. It specifies CASSLPGAAYGYTF.

The chain joins TRBV9 to TRBJ1-5; no clear D. The CDR3 has 13 amino acids. Looked up from germline, CDR1 is SGDLS and CDR2 is YYNGEE. Trimming left V 0 bases short and J 3 bases short, with 4 bases between. The CDR3: CASSVDFNQPQHF. Here the CDR3 DNA reads TGTGCCAGCAGCGTAGATTTCAATCAGCCCCAGCATTTT.

The V gene is TRBV14, the J gene TRBJ2-7; D possibly matches TRBD1 or TRBD2 (5 bases each). This CDR3 has 15 residues. V was shortened by 4 bases and J by 2 bases, with 15 bases between the two germline ends. Germline V lookup: CDR1 SGHDN, CDR2 FVKESK. This CDR3 reads CASSPRDLLTYEQYF. DNA for the CDR3: TGTGCCAGCAGCCCCCGGGACCTCCTAACCTACGAGCAGTACTTC.

This clone was found once. The genes are TRBV6-5 and TRBJ1-6; TRBD1 agrees at 7 bases. The V segment lost 6 bases and the J segment 6 bases; nucleotides outside the gene matches: 5. Germline CDR1 MNHEY, CDR2 SVGAGI. The CDR3 consists of 14 residues. This chain's CDR3 is CASSRDSGNSPLHF. The CDR3 bases are TGTGCCAGCAGCAGGGACAGCGGTAATTCACCCCTCCACTTT.

The chain couples TRBV15 to TRBJ2-1, with D hard to call. This CDR3 contains 15 residues. Germline V lookup: CDR1 LNHNV, CDR2 YYDKDF (reference sequence). The germline V and J ends were trimmed by 0 bases and 6 bases, with 12 bases remaining between them. Here the CDR3 reads CATSRDPGWTNEQFF. The CDR3 nucleotides are TGTGCCACCAGCAGAGATCCGGGCTGGACCAATGAGCAGTTCTTC.